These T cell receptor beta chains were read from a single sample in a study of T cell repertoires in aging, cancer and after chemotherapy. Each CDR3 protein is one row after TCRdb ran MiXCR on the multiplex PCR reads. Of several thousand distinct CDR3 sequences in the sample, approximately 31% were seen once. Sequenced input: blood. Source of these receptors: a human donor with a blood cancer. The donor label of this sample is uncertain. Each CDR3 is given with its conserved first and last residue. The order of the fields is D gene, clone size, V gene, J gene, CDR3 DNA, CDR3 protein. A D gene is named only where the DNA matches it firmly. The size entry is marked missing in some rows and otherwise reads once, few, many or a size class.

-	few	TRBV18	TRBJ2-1	TGTGCCAGCTCACCACCAGGGGGTTACAATGAGCAGTTCTTC	CASSPPGGYNEQFF
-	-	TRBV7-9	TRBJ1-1	TGTGCCAGCAGCCCGAAGTTAGAAGGGGGCACTGAAGCTTTCTTT	CASSPKLEGGTEAFF
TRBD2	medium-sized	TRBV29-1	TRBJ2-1	TGCAGCGTTGCCGGGACTAGCGCCCTTGATGAGCAGTTCTTC	CSVAGTSALDEQFF
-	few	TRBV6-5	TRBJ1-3	TGTGCCAGCAGTTACTCGATAATGAGTGGAAACACCATATATTTT	CASSYSIMSGNTIYF
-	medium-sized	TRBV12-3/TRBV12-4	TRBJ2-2	TGTGCCAGCAGTTTAGGTTCAGGGGTCGGCACCGGGGAGCTGTTTTTT	CASSLGSGVGTGELFF
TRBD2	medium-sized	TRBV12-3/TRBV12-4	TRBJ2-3	TGTGCCAGCAGTTTGTTGGCGGGAGGAACCACAGATACGCAGTATTTT	CASSLLAGGTTDTQYF
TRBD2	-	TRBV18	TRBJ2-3	TGTGCCAACTCGACGGCGGGAGTAAGAGGTACAGATACGCAGTATTTT	CANSTAGVRGTDTQYF
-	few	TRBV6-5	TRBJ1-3	TGTGCCAGCAGTTACTCGGTACAGACCGGAAACACCATATATTTT	CASSYSVQTGNTIYF
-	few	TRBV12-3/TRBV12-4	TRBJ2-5	TGTGCCAGCAGCCTGTTTAGGCAGGGAGGAAGAAAGGTAGAGACCCAGTACTTC	CASSLFRQGGRKVETQYF
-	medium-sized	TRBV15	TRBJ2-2	TGTGCCACCAGCCGCGGGACTCAGGGGACCGGGGAGCTGTTTTTT	CATSRGTQGTGELFF
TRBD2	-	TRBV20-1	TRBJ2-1	TGCAGTGCTAGGACTAGCGGGAGAGGAGAGCAGTTCTTC	CSARTSGRGEQFF
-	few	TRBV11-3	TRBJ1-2	TGTGCCAGCAGCGAGTCCGGACATCTTGGCTACACCTTC	CASSESGHLGYTF
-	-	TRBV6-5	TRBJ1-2	TGTGCCAGCTGTCCCCGTCAGGGTAACTATGGCTACACCTTC	CASCPRQGNYGYTF
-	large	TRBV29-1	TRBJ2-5	TGCAGCGTTGAGAGGGGAGAGACCCAGTACTTC	CSVERGETQYF
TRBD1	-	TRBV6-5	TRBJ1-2	TGTGCCAGCAGTGAAGTGGGTACAGGGGTAAATGGCTACACCTTC	CASSEVGTGVNGYTF
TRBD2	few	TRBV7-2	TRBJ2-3	TGTGCCAGCAGCTTAGGTCCTAGCGGGAGGGGAGATACGCAGTATTTT	CASSLGPSGRGDTQYF
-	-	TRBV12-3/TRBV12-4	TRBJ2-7	TGTGCCAGCAGTTTGGGGGAGCAGTACTTC	CASSLGEQYF
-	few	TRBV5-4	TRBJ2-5	TGTGCCAGCAGCTTGGGGGTGGGAGTAGAAGAGACCCAGTACTTC	CASSLGVGVEETQYF
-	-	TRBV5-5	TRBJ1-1	TGTGCCAGCAGCGCGGGACGGGGAAACACTGAAGCTTTCTTT	CASSAGRGNTEAFF
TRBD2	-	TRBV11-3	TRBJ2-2	TGTGCCAGCAGCCAACCAGGGAGGGACGGGGAGCTGTTTTTT	CASSQPGRDGELFF
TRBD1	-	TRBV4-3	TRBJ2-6	TGCGCCAGCAGCCAAGAGGGACAGGGTGGGGCCAACGTCCTGACTTTC	CASSQEGQGGANVLTF
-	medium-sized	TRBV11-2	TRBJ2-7	TGTGCCAGCAGCTCGGACGGATCCTACGAGCAGTACTTC	CASSSDGSYEQYF
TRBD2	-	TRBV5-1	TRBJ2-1	TGCGCCAGCAGCTTGGGAGGCGGGGGGGACCCAACTCATGGGCAGTTCTTC	CASSLGGGGDPTHGQFF
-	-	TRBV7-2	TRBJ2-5	TGTGCCAGCAGCTTGAATCAAGAGACCCAGTACTTC	CASSLNQETQYF
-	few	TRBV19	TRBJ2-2	TGTGCCAGTAGACGTGCCGGGGTTGGGTCCGGGGAGCTGTTTTTT	CASRRAGVGSGELFF
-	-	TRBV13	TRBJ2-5	TGTGCCAGCAGCTTAGTGTTGACAGGGCGGGGAGAGACCCAGTACTTC	CASSLVLTGRGETQYF
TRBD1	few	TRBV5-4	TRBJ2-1	TGTGCCAGCAGCTGGGGGGACAGGTGGGTATACAATGAGCAGTTCTTC	CASSWGDRWVYNEQFF
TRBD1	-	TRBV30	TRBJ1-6	TGTGCCTGGAGCCGACAGGGTGATTCACCCCTCCACTTT	CAWSRQGDSPLHF
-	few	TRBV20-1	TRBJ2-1	TGCAGTGCTAGGGTAGGCAGGACAAATGAGCAGTTCTTC	CSARVGRTNEQFF
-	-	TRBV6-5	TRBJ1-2	TGTGCCAGCAGTTACAGATCCGGGGATGGCTACACCTTC	CASSYRSGDGYTF
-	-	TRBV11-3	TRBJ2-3	TGTGCCAGCAGCACCAGGGGGGGGCAAGGGGCAGATACGCAGTATTTT	CASSTRGGQGADTQYF
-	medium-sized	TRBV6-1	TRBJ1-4	TGTGCCAGCAGTGAACGGGAAAATGAAAAACTGTTTTTT	CASSERENEKLFF
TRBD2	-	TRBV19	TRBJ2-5	TGTGCCAGTAGGCGGGGGGCTAAAGAGACCCAGTACTTC	CASRRGAKETQYF
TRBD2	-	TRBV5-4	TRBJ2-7	TGTGCCAGCAGCTACTCTAGCGGGAGGGCCTACGAGCAGTACTTC	CASSYSSGRAYEQYF
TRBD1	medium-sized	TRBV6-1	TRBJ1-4	TGTGCCAGCAAAGTTTCCGGGACAGCAGAAAAACTGTTTTTT	CASKVSGTAEKLFF
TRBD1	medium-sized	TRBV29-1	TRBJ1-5	TGCAGCGGCAGACAGGGCCTTAGCAATCAGCCCCAGCATTTT	CSGRQGLSNQPQHF
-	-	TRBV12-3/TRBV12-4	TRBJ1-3	TGTGCCAGCAGTTTTAACATTGGTGGAAACACCATATATTTT	CASSFNIGGNTIYF
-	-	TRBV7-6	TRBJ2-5	TGTGCCAGCAGCTTATCCAGAGGGGGATCGGAGACCCAGTACTTC	CASSLSRGGSETQYF
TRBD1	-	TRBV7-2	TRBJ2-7	TGTGCCAGCAGCAGCCGGACAGGGTCCCACGAGCAGTACTTC	CASSSRTGSHEQYF
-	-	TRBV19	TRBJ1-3	TGTGCCAGCCACAGCTCTGGAAACACCATATATTTT	CASHSSGNTIYF
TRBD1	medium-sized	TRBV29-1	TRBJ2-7	TGCAGCGTACACGGACAGGGGGGGCCCTACGAGCAGTACTTC	CSVHGQGGPYEQYF
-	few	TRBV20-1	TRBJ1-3	TGCAGTGCTAGAGATTGGGCCAAGGGAGCTAACATTAGGGGAAACACCATATATTTT	CSARDWAKGANIRGNTIYF
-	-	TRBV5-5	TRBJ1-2	TGTGCCAGCAGAGGAAGGGGCTCGGGTGGCTACACCTTC	CASRGRGSGGYTF
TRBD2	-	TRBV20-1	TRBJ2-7	TGCAGTGCTAGAGATTCACGGGGGGGATCCTACGAGCAGTACTTC	CSARDSRGGSYEQYF
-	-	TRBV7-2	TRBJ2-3	TGTGCCAGCAGCTTAGCACGCCGGAGCGGCACAGATACGCAGTATTTT	CASSLARRSGTDTQYF
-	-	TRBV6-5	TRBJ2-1	TGTGCCATCAGGGAAGAAGGGGTGGGCTACAATGAGCAGTTCTTC	CAIREEGVGYNEQFF
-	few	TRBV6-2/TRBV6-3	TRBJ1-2	TGTGCCAGCAGTTTCGATTGGTGGCTAGGCTACACCTTC	CASSFDWWLGYTF
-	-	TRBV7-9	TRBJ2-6	TGTGCCAGCAGCCCGCCGGGTATATTGCTCTCTGGGGCCAACGTCCTGACTTTC	CASSPPGILLSGANVLTF
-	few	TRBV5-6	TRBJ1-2	TGTGCCAGCAGTCGCCGCGTGGGGGTAAACTCCTATGGCTACACCTTC	CASSRRVGVNSYGYTF
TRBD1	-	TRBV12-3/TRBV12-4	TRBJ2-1	TGTGCCAGCAGTCCCACCGGGACAGGGAGCTCCTACAATGAGCAGTTCTTC	CASSPTGTGSSYNEQFF
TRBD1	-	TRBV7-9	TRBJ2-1	TGTGCCAGCAGCCGACTTGGACAGGGGGCAACCGATGAGCAGTTCTTC	CASSRLGQGATDEQFF
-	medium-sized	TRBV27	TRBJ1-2	TGTGCCAGCAGTCGCGCACCCGCCAGCGTTGGCTATGGCTACACCTTC	CASSRAPASVGYGYTF
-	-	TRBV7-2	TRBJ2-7	TGTGCCAGCAGCTTCTACAGAGCGACATTTAAAAGGGCCCCCTACGAGCAGTACTTC	CASSFYRATFKRAPYEQYF
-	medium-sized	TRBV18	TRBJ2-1	TGTGCCAGCTCACCAGAGAACTACCCCACCTACAATGAGCAGTTCTTC	CASSPENYPTYNEQFF